A single sample is the source of the 19 T cell receptor beta chains below, sequenced in a study of blood T cell repertoires in COVID-19. Method: immunoSEQ multiplex PCR; TCRdb's copy keeps in-frame clones and lacks some. The sample has about 280,000 clones; about nine tenths are singletons. Sequencing input: peripheral blood. The receptor source for this set is a woman younger than 45 with COVID-19, enrolled during active disease.

V gene TRBV6-5 combines with J gene TRBJ1-6; D unclear. The V gene's germline CDR1 is MNHEY and CDR2 SVGAGI. Between the trimmed V and J ends, which lost 5 bases and 10 bases, there was a span of 12 bases. The CDR3 loop spans 13 amino acids. This chain's CDR3 is CASSPPGGSPLHF. DNA of the CDR3: TGTGCCAGCAGTCCCCCAGGCGGGTCACCCCTCCACTTT.

This chain connects TRBV6-5 to TRBJ2-1; D is perhaps TRBD2 (6 bases). CDR1 MNHEY and CDR2 SVGAGI come from the germline V gene. Trimming took off 3 bases at V and 5 bases at J, with 11 bases between the two ends. The CDR3 covers 14 residues. CDR3 sequence (DNA): TGTGCCAGCAGTTATTGGAGGGAGGACAATGAGCAGTTCTTC. Its translation: CASSYWREDNEQFF.

This chain joins TRBV6-5 and TRBJ1-2; D not certain. This CDR3 contains 11 residues. The V gene lost 6 bases and the J gene lost 6 bases, with 8 bases spanning the gap. CDR1 is MNHEY and CDR2 is SVGAGI in the germline V gene. CDR3 coding DNA: TGTGCCAGCAGGGGCAACGATGGCTACACCTTC. Its translation is CASRGNDGYTF.

This sequence joins TRBV30 and TRBJ1-2; TRBD1 is a possible D gene (5 bases). CDR1 and CDR2 from the germline V gene are GTSNPN and SVGIG (reference sequence). This CDR3 has 14 residues. Between the trimmed V and J ends, which lost 0 bases and 2 bases, there was a span of 10 bases. The DNA of the CDR3 is TGTGCCTGGAGTGTTGGAGGGGCGAACTATGGCTACACCTTC. Amino acids: CAWSVGGANYGYTF.

The chain recombines TRBV6-2 or TRBV6-3 with TRBJ2-2; 9 bases are a match to TRBD1. After removal of 5 bases from V and 5 bases from J, the junction contained 9 bases not matched to a gene. Germline-derived CDR1 and CDR2 are MNHEY and SVGEGT. The CDR3 runs 16 residues. CDR3 nucleotides: TGTGCCAGCAGTCCGCGATTTGACAGGGGGACCGGGGAGCTGTTTTTT. It encodes CASSPRFDRGTGELFF.

V usage is TRBV5-6 and J usage is TRBJ2-1; unclear D gene. The CDR3 loop spans 13 amino acids. The V gene's germline CDR1 is SGHDT and CDR2 YYEEEE. V was trimmed by 4 bases and J by 4 bases, leaving 9 bases between them. The CDR3 DNA sequence: TGTGCCAGCAGCGATCTATATTACAATGAGCAGTTCTTC. It is translated as CASSDLYYNEQFF.

The chain is built from TRBV30 and TRBJ1-2; D unclear. Germline CDR1 and CDR2: GTSNPN and SVGIG (reference sequence). The CDR3 is 14 residues long. Trimming stripped 0 bases from V and 5 bases from J, with 13 bases between. The CDR3 DNA reads as TGTGCCTGGAGTGTCACGTCGAGCCCTTATGGCTACACCTTC. It encodes CAWSVTSSPYGYTF.

This chain uses TRBV5-5 with TRBJ1-1; 10 bases agree with TRBD1. CDR3 length: 17 amino acids. In germline, CDR1 is SGHKS, CDR2 YYEKEE (reference sequence). The V gene end was trimmed by 0 bases and the J gene end by 5 bases; junction bases not matched to a gene: 10. The CDR3 DNA follows: TGTGCCAGCAGCTTGGCAAGAGGGACAGGGGTAGAGACTGAAGCTTTCTTT. Its translation: CASSLARGTGVETEAFF.

The chain links TRBV2 to TRBJ2-7; no clear D gene. The V gene lost 6 bases and the J gene lost 3 bases, with 18 bases spanning the gap. Germline lookup yields CDR1 SNHLY and CDR2 FYNNEI. The CDR3 loop spans 15 amino acids. The CDR3 region has the DNA TGTGCCAGCAGGATAGACTCGTCTTCGTTCTACGAGCAGTACTTC. Translated: CASRIDSSSFYEQYF.

The V gene is TRBV24-1, the J gene TRBJ1-5, with D possibly matching TRBD1 (6 bases). The CDR3 sequence is 15 residues long. CDR1 is KGHDR, CDR2 SFDVKD, per germline. V was cut by 9 bases and J by 5 bases, with 19 bases left in between. The CDR3 loop is CATGSKTGSDQPQHF. The CDR3 nucleotides are TGTGCCACCGGTTCAAAGACAGGAAGCGATCAGCCCCAGCATTTT.

V gene TRBV27 combines with J gene TRBJ2-7, with 7 bases matching TRBD1. Germline loops: CDR1 MNHEY, CDR2 SMNVEV (reference sequence). The trim removed 6 bases at V and 2 bases at J, leaving 4 bases unmatched. There are 13 residues in the CDR3. The CDR3 DNA reads TGTGCCAGCAGGGGGGACAGAGCCTACGAGCAGTACTTC. This translates into CASRGDRAYEQYF.

The J gene is TRBJ2-3, the V gene TRBV7-2, with TRBD2 matching 8 bases. J gave up 4 bases and V 4 bases, and 7 bases lay outside the gene matches. The CDR3 is made up of 15 amino acids. The germline gives CDR1 SGHTA, CDR2 FQGNSA. CDR3 coding DNA: TGTGCCAGCAGCTCCCGGCTAGCGGGCGCAGATACGCAGTATTTT. It specifies CASSSRLAGADTQYF.

CDR3 residues: CAWNMGLAGSGELFF. DNA of the CDR3: TGTGCCTGGAATATGGGACTAGCGGGATCCGGGGAGCTGTTTTTT. The chain couples TRBV30 to TRBJ2-2, with 13 bases matching TRBD2. CDR3 size: 15 residues. V was clipped by 4 bases and J by 6 bases; unmatched bases: 5. The germline V gene encodes CDR1 GTSNPN and CDR2 SVGIG (reference sequence). The full variable domain, in which reference TRBV30 and TRBJ2-2 provide the parts outside the CDR3, is SQTIHQWPATLVQPVGSPLSLECTVEGTSNPNLYWYRQAAGRGLQLLFYSVGIGQISSEVPQNLSASRPQDRQFILSSKKLLLSDSGFYLCAWNMGLAGSGELFFGEGSRLTVL.

The chain recombines TRBV18 with TRBJ2-7, with 7 bases lining up with TRBD1. The CDR3 spans 15 residues. Trimming at V came to 3 bases and at J to 1 base, leaving 6 bases not matched to a gene. The V gene's germline CDR1 is KGHSH and CDR2 LQKENI. The CDR3 DNA sequence: TGTGCCAGCTCACCTCGGGACAGTGATTCCTACGAGCAGTACTTC. Translating it yields CASSPRDSDSYEQYF.

The V gene is TRBV6-5, the J gene TRBJ2-7; 8 nucleotides match TRBD1. CDR3 length equals 14 residues. Germline V gene lookup returns CDR1 MNHEY and CDR2 SVGAGI. With 6 bases clipped from V and 0 bases from J, the junction kept 4 bases outside the gene matches. Written as DNA, the CDR3 is TGTGCCAGCAGCCCGGGACAGGCCTCCTACGAGCAGTACTTC. As protein: CASSPGQASYEQYF.

CDR3 coding DNA: TGTGCCAGCCGCTTCGGGACTAGGGCCGCCGGGGAGCTGTTTTTT. It specifies CASRFGTRAAGELFF. The rearrangement uses TRBV27 and TRBJ2-2; 8 positions agree with TRBD2. The CDR3 runs to 15 residues. Trimming at V came to 8 bases and at J to 6 bases, leaving 11 bases not matched to a gene. Germline loops: CDR1 MNHEY, CDR2 SMNVEV (reference sequence).

To note about this clone: The same CDR3 is also encoded by other DNA sequences in this sample. The chain recombines TRBV6-5 with TRBJ2-7; 7 positions agree with TRBD1. The CDR3 spans 14 residues. Germline V gives CDR1 MNHEY, CDR2 SVGAGI. The trim removed 6 bases at V and 2 bases at J, leaving 7 bases unmatched. The CDR3: CASSPSGQPYEQYF. CDR3 nucleotide sequence: TGTGCCAGCAGCCCCTCGGGACAGCCCTACGAGCAGTACTTC.

This sequence joins TRBV27 and TRBJ1-6, with D possibly being TRBD1 (6 bases). Per germline, CDR1 MNHEY and CDR2 SMNVEV (reference sequence). This CDR3 spans 16 amino acids. With 5 bases removed from V and 8 bases from J, the gap between germline ends came to 19 bases. CDR3 in DNA: TGTGCCAGCAGTCCACAGGGAAAAAATATGGATTCACCCCTCCACTTT. Its translation is CASSPQGKNMDSPLHF.

The chain combines TRBV28 with TRBJ2-2; 12 bases are a match to TRBD2. Germline CDR1 MDHEN, CDR2 SYDVKM. This CDR3 spans 17 amino acids. The trim removed 3 bases at V and 3 bases at J, leaving 5 bases unmatched. CDR3 coding DNA: TGTGCCAGCAGTTTCCAAGGACTAGCGGGATACACCGGGGAGCTGTTTTTT. Its protein is CASSFQGLAGYTGELFF.